The 10 T cell receptor beta chains reported below all come from one sample, sequenced in a study of shared clonotypes between healthy human individuals. Only in-frame clones appear in the TCRdb table, and some are missing; sequencing was by immunoSEQ multiplex PCR. This sample has about 1 million clones, with about 76% found just once. Sequencing was carried out using memory CD4+ T cells sorted from blood. Noted subset: CD45RA-negative fraction. The source is a man between 18 and 29 years old in good health.

Comment on this clone: Distinct nucleotide sequences in the sample also encode this CDR3. This chain joins TRBV5-6 and TRBJ1-2; D is uncertain. The V end lost 1 base, the J end lost 2 bases, and 6 bases lay between the germline ends. Germline V CDR1 and CDR2: SGHDT, YYEEEE. The length of the CDR3 is 13 residues. The CDR3 is CASSLPANYGYTF. Here the CDR3 DNA reads TGTGCCAGCAGCTTGCCGGCCAACTATGGCTACACCTTC.

Written as DNA, the CDR3 is TGTGCCACCAGCAGGGCGGGACATATACAAGAGACCCAGTACTTC. Protein product: CATSRAGHIQETQYF. The V and J genes are TRBV15 and TRBJ2-5; either TRBD1 or TRBD2 may fit D (6 bases each). V shed 3 bases and J shed 2 bases, with 13 bases lying between them. Germline assignment: CDR1 LNHNV and CDR2 YYDKDF (reference sequence). This CDR3 has 15 amino acids.

This clone showed up just a few times. J is TRBJ1-2 and V is TRBV2, with 8 bases identical to TRBD1. CDR1 SNHLY and CDR2 FYNNEI come from the germline V gene. CDR3 length: 16 residues. The V and J ends lost 6 bases and 0 bases, in that order; junction bases with no gene match: 9. CDR3 DNA: TGTGCCAGCAGCTCCGGGACAGGCAGACCTAACTATGGCTACACCTTC. This translates into CASSSGTGRPNYGYTF. The variable domain in full, completed from reference TRBV2 and TRBJ1-2, reads EPEVTQTPSHQVTQMGQEVILRCVPISNHLYFYWYRQILGQKVEFLVSFYNNEISEKSEIFDDQFSVERPDGSNFTLKIRSTKLEDSAMYFCASSSGTGRPNYGYTFGSGTRLTVV.

The gene calls are TRBV4-1 and TRBJ2-7, with 8 nucleotides matching TRBD1. Germline lookup yields CDR1 MGHRA and CDR2 YSYEKL. This CDR3 contains 15 residues. The V and J ends lost 3 bases and 6 bases, in that order; junction bases with no gene match: 10. CDR3 amino acids: CASSHPGQGTREQYF. The CDR3 bases are TGCGCCAGCAGCCACCCCGGACAGGGAACACGCGAGCAGTACTTC.

V is TRBV30 and J is TRBJ1-2; D is unresolved. In germline, CDR1 is GTSNPN, CDR2 SVGIG (reference sequence). CDR3 length equals 12 residues. Trimming shortened V by 7 bases and J by 5 bases, and 14 bases separated the two germline ends. CDR3 region: CAYHLGAYGYTF. DNA for the CDR3: TGTGCCTACCACTTGGGCGCTTATGGCTACACCTTC.

This rearrangement joins TRBV4-1 to TRBJ2-1; D may correspond to TRBD1 or TRBD2 (5 bases each). Trimming stripped 3 bases from V and 5 bases from J, with 11 bases between. The CDR3 length is 14 residues. Looked up from germline, CDR1 is MGHRA and CDR2 is YSYEKL. CDR3 nucleotide sequence: TGCGCCAGCAGCCAGCACGGGGCCAACAATGAGCAGTTCTTC. It codes for CASSQHGANNEQFF.

The chain employs TRBV5-4 and TRBJ2-1, with D unresolved. Trimming removed 0 bases at V and 6 bases at J, with 13 bases between. CDR1 and CDR2 (germline): SGHNT, YYREEE (reference sequence). This CDR3 is built from 15 residues. In DNA, the CDR3 is TGTGCCAGCAGCTTGGTGATTACCCTAAGCAATGAGCAGTTCTTC. Protein: CASSLVITLSNEQFF.

The V and J genes are TRBV28 and TRBJ2-3; D not certain. Germline lookup yields CDR1 MDHEN and CDR2 SYDVKM. The germline V and J ends were trimmed by 5 bases and 2 bases, with 14 bases remaining between them. The length of the CDR3 is 15 residues. The CDR3 spells CASSLPLAYTDTQYF. The CDR3 DNA sequence: TGTGCCAGCAGTCTTCCACTTGCGTACACAGATACGCAGTATTTT. Full variable domain (rest looked up from reference TRBV28 and TRBJ2-3): DVKVTQSSRYLVKRTGEKVFLECVQDMDHENMFWYRQDPGLGLRLIYFSYDVKMKEKGDIPEGYSVSREKKERFSLILESASTNQTSMYLCASSLPLAYTDTQYFGPGTRLTVL.

The CDR3 loop reads CASSLDGWDTEAFF. CDR3 nucleotide sequence: TGTGCCAGCAGCTTGGACGGCTGGGACACTGAAGCTTTCTTT. The chain recombines TRBV5-5 with TRBJ1-1, with D unclear. The germline V gene encodes CDR1 SGHKS and CDR2 YYEKEE (reference sequence). The CDR3 has 14 amino acids. The V end lost 0 bases, the J end lost 3 bases, and 9 bases lay between the germline ends.

The chain carries TRBV28 and TRBJ2-7; 9 bases match TRBD1. CDR1 and CDR2 (germline): MDHEN, SYDVKM. Germline trimming cut 4 bases from V and 6 bases from J; bases unmatched to any gene: 7. The CDR3 runs to 14 residues. CDR3 in DNA: TGTGCCAGCAGTTCTGGGACAGGGCTTTCCGAGCAGTACTTC. Translating it yields CASSSGTGLSEQYF.